The source of this TCR beta chain is a study of cytomegalovirus exposure and HLA in healthy donors. Germline assignment: CDR1 SGHDN and CDR2 FVKESK. Trimming shortened V by 2 bases and J by 5 bases, and 13 bases separated the two germline ends. The CDR3 consists of 15 residues. The PCR ran on 60 Vbeta and 13 Jbeta primers. The method was immunoSEQ multiplex PCR; TCRdb's version includes in-frame clones alone and lacks a portion of them. The table includes 180,000 or so clones, approximately 80% detected once. This clone was observed a few times. Its antigen is unidentified. Overall study results and limits: There was a cluster of highly shared sequence variants that was likely a sequencing artifact. Only CMV serostatus was available as immune exposure information.

The chain uses TRBV14 and TRBJ1-5, with D perhaps matching TRBD1 (6 bases). The receptor comes from a woman aged 18 to 35 in good health and CMV-seronegative. Sequenced input: PBMCs. CDR3 nucleotide sequence: TGTGCCAGCAGCCAACAACAGGGAGCGGATCAGCCCCAGCATTTT. It specifies CASSQQQGADQPQHF. The full variable domain, in which reference TRBV14 and TRBJ1-5 provide the parts outside the CDR3, is EAGVTQFPSHSVIEKGQTVTLRCDPISGHDNLYWYRRVMGKEIKFLLHFVKESKQDESGMPNNRFLAERTGGTYSTLKVQPAELEDSGVYFCASSQQQGADQPQHFGDGTRLSIL.